One sample yielded the 18 T cell receptor beta chains listed below, sequenced in a study of blood T cell repertoires in COVID-19. The repertoire was sequenced with immunoSEQ multiplex PCR; TCRdb's copy has only in-frame clones and lacks some. The repertoire holds more than 200,000 clones, roughly 88% seen once, with around 30% in the top ten. Sequencing was performed on peripheral blood. The receptors stem from a man aged 35 to 55 with acute or convalescent COVID-19.

Details on this clone: This sample includes further DNA sequences coding for the same CDR3. The J gene is TRBJ1-2, the V gene TRBV19; 9 positions agree with TRBD1. Germline values: CDR1 LNHDA, CDR2 SQIVND (reference sequence). Trimming removed 3 bases from V and 5 bases from J; junction bases left unmatched: 4. The CDR3 totals 14 residues. CDR3 sequence (DNA): TGTGCCAGTAGTATGTTGACAGGGGGGTATGGCTACACCTTC. Translated, it gives CASSMLTGGYGYTF.

The V gene is TRBV2, the J gene TRBJ1-1; maybe TRBD1 (5 bases). The CDR3 runs 17 residues. V lost 2 bases and J lost 0, with 16 bases in between. From germline, CDR1 is SNHLY and CDR2 FYNNEI. CDR3 in DNA: TGTGCCAGCAGTGAACTGTCCGGTGGGGCCTTGAACACTGAAGCTTTCTTT. It translates to CASSELSGGALNTEAFF. The whole variable domain, remainder taken from reference TRBV2 and TRBJ1-1, is EPEVTQTPSHQVTQMGQEVILRCVPISNHLYFYWYRQILGQKVEFLVSFYNNEISEKSEIFDDQFSVERPDGSNFTLKIRSTKLEDSAMYFCASSELSGGALNTEAFFGQGTRLTVV.

The chain uses TRBV11-2 and TRBJ2-2, with TRBD1 matching over 9 bases. CDR1 and CDR2 from the germline V gene are SGHAT and FQNNGV. V dropped 0 bases and J dropped 4; count of bases not matched to a gene: 9. This CDR3 is 18 amino acids long. The CDR3 nucleotides read TGTGCCAGCAGCTTAGATCAGTTGGGGGACAGGGCCACCGGGGAGCTGTTTTTT. Its protein product is CASSLDQLGDRATGELFF.

The chain uses TRBV27 and TRBJ1-1; the match to TRBD1 covers 10 bases. The CDR3 length is 16 residues. Germline CDR1 is MNHEY and CDR2 is SMNVEV (reference sequence). Unmatched junction bases numbered 8, after V lost 1 base and J lost 6 bases. The CDR3 bases are TGTGCCAGCAGTTTATGGTCGGGACAGGGGTTCGCTGAAGCTTTCTTT. It codes for CASSLWSGQGFAEAFF.

The rearrangement uses TRBV6-5 and TRBJ1-4; 7 bases align to TRBD1. Per germline, CDR1 MNHEY and CDR2 SVGAGI. V shed 2 bases, J shed 8 bases, and the junction held 5 bases outside the gene matches. The CDR3 sequence is 14 residues long. In DNA, the CDR3 is TGTGCCAGCAGTTACACCCAGACAGGGGAAAAACTGTTTTTT. Encoded protein: CASSYTQTGEKLFF.

This clone showed up just a few times. The rearrangement uses TRBV5-1 and TRBJ1-1; 9 bases fit TRBD1. Trimming removed 5 bases from V and 1 base from J; junction bases left unmatched: 0. This CDR3 is 13 amino acids long. Per the germline V gene, CDR1 is SGHRS and CDR2 is YFSETQ. CDR3 sequence reads: CASRGQGNTEAFF. Written as DNA, the CDR3 is TGCGCCAGCAGGGGACAGGGGAACACTGAAGCTTTCTTT.

This clone was observed a handful of times. CDR3 sequence: CASSQDGSSGETQYF. CDR3 in DNA: TGCGCCAGCAGCCAAGATGGGAGTAGTGGTGAGACCCAGTACTTC. The chain has TRBV4-3 and TRBJ2-5; the D gene is possibly TRBD2 (5 bases). The V gene's germline CDR1 is LGHNA and CDR2 YSLEER. Between the trimmed V and J ends, which lost 0 bases and 5 bases, there was a span of 13 bases. The CDR3 has 15 residues.

This clone was recorded only once. The genes are TRBV11-3 and TRBJ2-1; D gene unclear. Trimming removed 0 bases at V and 3 bases at J, with 9 bases between. This CDR3 is built from 15 residues. Germline V lookup: CDR1 SGHNT, CDR2 YENEEA. CDR3 sequence reads: CASSLESGNYNEQFF. As DNA, the CDR3 is TGTGCCAGCAGCTTAGAATCAGGTAACTACAATGAGCAGTTCTTC.

This clone showed up just once. The J gene is TRBJ2-1, the V gene TRBV6-5; TRBD1 might be the D (6 bases). Trimming stripped 2 bases from V and 7 bases from J, with 9 bases between. The CDR3 is made up of 13 amino acids. CDR1 is MNHEY and CDR2 is SVGAGI in the germline V gene. The CDR3 coding sequence is TGTGCCAGCAGTTACCTCAGGGGAAATGAGCAGTTCTTC. Amino acids: CASSYLRGNEQFF.

V and J are TRBV5-4 and TRBJ1-2; TRBD1 is a possible D gene (6 bases). There are 14 residues in the CDR3. V lost 4 bases and J 2 bases, leaving 12 bases between the germline ends. Germline V gene lookup returns CDR1 SGHNT and CDR2 YYREEE (reference sequence). CDR3 amino acids: CASSGGQPNYGYTF. The CDR3 nucleotides are TGTGCCAGCAGCGGAGGACAGCCAAACTATGGCTACACCTTC. The full variable domain, its missing parts supplied by reference TRBV5-4 and TRBJ1-2, is ETGVTQSPTHLIKTRGQQVTLRCSSQSGHNTVSWYQQALGQGPQFIFQYYREEENGRGNFPPRFSGLQFPNYSSELNVNALELDDSALYLCASSGGQPNYGYTFGSGTRLTVV.

The chain carries TRBV18 and TRBJ1-1, with a weak D call TRBD1 (5 bases). This CDR3 region has 15 residues. Trimming cost V 1 base and J 13 bases, with 22 bases left between them. Germline V lookup: CDR1 KGHSH, CDR2 LQKENI. The CDR3 sequence is CASSPLRRGEGAVFF. In DNA, the CDR3 is TGTGCCAGCTCACCACTTCGGAGAGGGGAGGGCGCGGTTTTCTTT.

The chain uses TRBV18 and TRBJ2-2, with D possibly TRBD1 on 5 matching bases. Trimming shortened V by 5 bases and J by 0 bases, and 13 bases separated the two germline ends. Germline CDR1 and CDR2: KGHSH and LQKENI. CDR3 size: 16 residues. The CDR3 spells CASSDQGESNTGELFF. Written as DNA, the CDR3 is TGTGCCAGCTCAGACCAGGGCGAATCGAACACCGGGGAGCTGTTTTTT. The complete variable domain, with remaining parts taken from reference TRBV18 and TRBJ2-2, reads NAGVMQNPRHLVRRRGQEARLRCSPMKGHSHVYWYRQLPEEGLKFMVYLQKENIIDESGMPKERFSAEFPKEGPSILRIQQVVRGDSAAYFCASSDQGESNTGELFFGEGSRLTVL.

The J gene is TRBJ1-4, the V gene TRBV7-7; D is undetermined. The V end lost 4 bases, the J end lost 8 bases, and 29 bases lay between the germline ends. Germline-derived CDR1 and CDR2 are SSHAT and FNYEAQ (reference sequence). CDR3 size: 19 residues. The CDR3 protein is CASSSPPSPRVLSLEKLFF. CDR3 nucleotide sequence: TGTGCCAGCAGCTCTCCCCCTAGTCCACGCGTCCTGTCTCTCGAAAAACTGTTTTTT.

This clone was seen many times. The chain joins TRBV5-1 to TRBJ1-4; 7 bases are a match to TRBD1. Germline-derived CDR1 and CDR2 are SGHRS and YFSETQ. This CDR3 is 14 amino acids long. Trimming removed 6 bases from V and 5 bases from J; junction bases left unmatched: 7. The CDR3 region is CASNSGGGNEKLFF. The CDR3 DNA reads as TGCGCCAGCAATTCGGGAGGGGGCAATGAAAAACTGTTTTTT.

V is TRBV9 and J is TRBJ2-7; maybe TRBD1 (6 bases). Trimming cost V 5 bases and J 2 bases, with 17 bases left between them. Germline CDR1 and CDR2: SGDLS and YYNGEE. This CDR3 spans 15 amino acids. CDR3 DNA sequence: TGTGCCAGCAGTCAAGGGGGTGCGCCCACCTACGAGCAGTACTTC. Translating gives CASSQGGAPTYEQYF.

The gene calls are TRBV7-2 and TRBJ2-7; D possibly corresponds to TRBD1 (5 bases). Germline CDR1 reads SGHTA; CDR2 reads FQGNSA. Trimming pared 1 base from V and 3 bases from J, leaving 22 bases between. This CDR3 spans 18 amino acids. CDR3 protein: CASSLEAGYRPNFYEQYF. The CDR3 DNA reads as TGTGCCAGCAGCTTAGAGGCAGGGTACAGACCAAATTTCTACGAGCAGTACTTC. The full variable domain, with the rest looked up from reference TRBV7-2 and TRBJ2-7, is GAGVSQSPSNKVTEKGKDVELRCDPISGHTALYWYRQSLGQGLEFLIYFQGNSAPDKSGLPSDRFSAERTGGSVSTLTIQRTQQEDSAVYLCASSLEAGYRPNFYEQYFGPGTRLTVT.

The chain has TRBV6-1 and TRBJ2-1, with 10 bases that match TRBD2. Germline CDR1 and CDR2: MNHNS and SASEGT. This CDR3 has 17 amino acids. V lost 2 bases to trimming and J lost 5 bases; unmatched junction nucleotides: 9. CDR3 bases: TGTGCCAGCAGTGAAAGGCCTAGCGGGAGTTGGAACAATGAGCAGTTCTTC. Translation gives CASSERPSGSWNNEQFF.

This clone was counted once. The chain joins TRBV23-1 to TRBJ2-1; D is perhaps TRBD1 (5 bases). TRBV23-1 is reported as an ORF; its role is uncertain. The V gene lost 4 bases and the J gene lost 4 bases, with 14 bases spanning the gap. The CDR3 loop spans 15 amino acids. For the CDR3, the DNA is TGCGCCAGCAGTCCCAACAGGAAGGTGTACAATGAGCAGTTCTTC. It yields the protein CASSPNRKVYNEQFF.